The clone carrying this T cell receptor beta chain was seen a few times. Its matching antigen is unknown. Relying on iRepertoire HTBI primers and Arm-PCR of CDR3 regions, the team built TCR beta libraries. TCRdb independently ran MiXCR on the multiplex PCR reads; one entry per CDR3 protein. Here the sample spans about 340,000 distinct CDR3 sequences, about 20% being singletons. The entry originates in a study of regulatory T cells in long-lasting Graves disease. About the research overall: The study counted Graves' disease as persistent given over 5 years of antithyroid drugs and positive TSH receptor antibodies.

Points from the study as a whole: Public clonotype sharing was higher in persistent than newly diagnosed patients.

Time point: persistent/refractory GD, antithyroid drugs over 5 years with positive TRAb. After RNA was extracted from PBMCs, the TCR library was made from it. This material consisted of peripheral blood mononuclear cells (PBMCs), taken when the disease was refractory, from a patient treated with antithyroid drugs. The sequence was collected from a female donor with Graves disease.

The chain's CDR3 is CASSRLAGEKNIQYF. For the CDR3, the DNA is TGTGCCAGCAGTCGGCTAGCGGGGGAGAAAAACATTCAGTACTTC. V gene TRBV7-9 combines with J gene TRBJ2-4, with 10 bases aligning to TRBD2. The CDR3 is 15 residues long. Germline trimming cut 6 bases from V and 4 bases from J; bases unmatched to any gene: 6. CDR1 and CDR2 (germline): SEHNR, FQNEAQ (reference sequence).